The 22 T cell receptor beta chains presented below share a single source sample, sequenced in a study of T-cell memory formation after mild COVID-19. TCRdb reprocessed the 5' RACE reads via MiXCR and lists one record per CDR3 protein. The data contain approximately 440,000 distinct CDR3 sequences, roughly 20% of them seen just once; the ten biggest clones take up about 8.8%. The specimen was PBMCs or a T cell subset sorted from them (not recorded which). All receptors come from an adult woman who had mild COVID-19 (a few samples of this study predate the infection). Cell type and time point are not known.

The gene calls are TRBV28 and TRBJ2-7; the match to TRBD2 covers 10 bases. V shed 6 bases, J shed 4 bases, and the junction held 9 bases outside the gene matches. Germline V lookup: CDR1 MDHEN, CDR2 SYDVKM. This CDR3 region has 15 residues. The DNA for the CDR3 is TGTGCCAGCAGCGTCGTAAGCGGGGGGGCTTACGAGCAGTACTTC. Its translation is CASSVVSGGAYEQYF.

The J gene is TRBJ2-7, the V gene TRBV27, with D perhaps matching TRBD2 (5 bases). Germline assignment: CDR1 MNHEY and CDR2 SMNVEV (reference sequence). V lost 5 bases to trimming and J lost 6 bases, with 11 bases between them. CDR3 size: 12 residues. CDR3 DNA: TGTGCCAGCAGTCGCCCTGAGGGCGAGCAGTACTTC. It translates to CASSRPEGEQYF.

The gene calls are TRBV5-1 and TRBJ1-1; TRBD1 matches 7 bases. This CDR3 contains 13 residues. After removal of 4 bases from V and 7 bases from J, the junction contained 7 bases not matched to a gene. From germline, CDR1 is SGHRS and CDR2 YFSETQ. The CDR3 DNA is TGCGCCAGCAGCCGCGGGACAGACAATGAAGCTTTCTTT. It yields the protein CASSRGTDNEAFF.

This clonotype was detected only once. The chain joins TRBV25-1 to TRBJ2-7; D is perhaps TRBD1 (5 bases). Germline lookup yields CDR1 MGHDK and CDR2 SYGVNS. The CDR3 consists of 14 residues. Trimming stripped 2 bases from V and 5 bases from J, with 13 bases between. CDR3 in DNA: TGTGCCAGCAGTGAACGTGGGCTAGGGGACGAGCAGTACTTC. Amino acids: CASSERGLGDEQYF.

This clonotype occurred a few times. J is TRBJ2-1 and V is TRBV29-1, with 7 positions matching TRBD2. This CDR3 has 13 amino acids. The junction had 1 base not matched to a gene; V was cut back by 1 base and J by 4 bases. The germline V gene has CDR1 SQVTM and CDR2 ANQGSEA. As DNA, the CDR3 is TGCAGCGTTGAAGGCGGGAGTTACAATGAGCAGTTCTTC. The encoded protein is CSVEGGSYNEQFF.

The J gene is TRBJ1-1, the V gene TRBV4-1, with TRBD1 matching over 9 bases. The germline V gene has CDR1 MGHRA and CDR2 YSYEKL. CDR3 length: 16 residues. V dropped 5 bases and J dropped 0; count of bases not matched to a gene: 7. The DNA for the CDR3 is TGCGCCAGCAGCAAACGGGGACAGGGTATGAACACTGAAGCTTTCTTT. Its translation: CASSKRGQGMNTEAFF.

The CDR3 sequence is CASSLLVQAHNEQFF. The CDR3 DNA sequence: TGCGCCAGCAGCTTGCTAGTGCAAGCCCACAATGAGCAGTTCTTC. This chain connects TRBV5-1 to TRBJ2-1; D ambiguous. The germline V gene encodes CDR1 SGHRS and CDR2 YFSETQ. Trimming removed 1 base at V and 5 bases at J, with 13 bases between. CDR3 size: 15 residues.

The chain combines TRBV7-9 with TRBJ2-3; possibly TRBD1 or TRBD2 for D (6 bases each). CDR1 and CDR2 (germline): SEHNR, FQNEAQ (reference sequence). V lost 5 bases to trimming and J lost 3 bases, with 18 bases between them. There are 16 residues in the CDR3. CDR3 coding DNA: TGTGCCAGCAGCGATATAGGGGGGCCGGTGACAGATACGCAGTATTTT. Protein: CASSDIGGPVTDTQYF. The complete variable domain, with remaining parts taken from reference TRBV7-9 and TRBJ2-3, reads DTGVSQNPRHKITKRGQNVTFRCDPISEHNRLYWYRQTLGQGPEFLTYFQNEAQLEKSRLLSDRFSAERPKGSFSTLEIQRTEQGDSAMYLCASSDIGGPVTDTQYFGPGTRLTVL.

The CDR3 region is CASSPTPVVAGFQETQYF. CDR3 DNA sequence: TGTGCCAGCAGCCCAACCCCAGTGGTAGCGGGATTCCAAGAGACCCAGTACTTC. The V and J genes are TRBV7-9 and TRBJ2-5; 8 positions agree with TRBD2. The CDR3 spans 18 residues. J lost 1 base, V lost 5 bases, and 15 bases had no gene match. CDR1 is SEHNR and CDR2 is FQNEAQ in the germline V gene (reference sequence).

This chain joins TRBV20-1 and TRBJ2-3; 13 bases fit TRBD2. Germline values: CDR1 DFQATT, CDR2 SNEGSKA (reference sequence). This CDR3 comprises 19 residues. J lost 0 bases, V lost 3 bases, and 12 bases had no gene match. CDR3 in DNA: TGCAGTGCTAGGAGTTACGGGACTAGCGGGACCCACAGCACAGATACGCAGTATTTT. It encodes CSARSYGTSGTHSTDTQYF.

J is TRBJ1-2 and V is TRBV11-2; 10 positions match TRBD1. Germline V gives CDR1 SGHAT, CDR2 FQNNGV. With 5 bases clipped from V and 8 bases from J, the junction kept 8 bases outside the gene matches. This CDR3 comprises 14 residues. CDR3 region: CASSPTTGGRGYTF. Here the CDR3 DNA reads TGTGCCAGCAGCCCCACGACAGGGGGCCGGGGCTACACCTTC.

The V call is TRBV7-2, the J call TRBJ1-5; D is possibly TRBD1 (5 bases). This CDR3 has 16 residues. The germline V and J ends were trimmed by 1 base and 3 bases, with 13 bases remaining between them. Germline V gene lookup returns CDR1 SGHTA and CDR2 FQGNSA. In nucleotides, the CDR3 is TGTGCCAGCAGCTTAGGTGGGCGACAGATCAATCAGCCCCAGCATTTT. Its translation is CASSLGGRQINQPQHF. Drawing the rest from reference TRBV7-2 and TRBJ1-5, the complete variable domain is GAGVSQSPSNKVTEKGKDVELRCDPISGHTALYWYRQSLGQGLEFLIYFQGNSAPDKSGLPSDRFSAERTGGSVSTLTIQRTQQEDSAVYLCASSLGGRQINQPQHFGDGTRLSIL.

CDR3 DNA: TGTGCCAGCAGCCAAGATTTCGCCCAGGGGTCTGGAAACACCATATATTTT. Translated, it gives CASSQDFAQGSGNTIYF. The rearrangement uses TRBV4-2 and TRBJ1-3; possible D gene TRBD1, 6 bases. V lost 0 bases, J lost 1 base, and 13 bases lay in between. CDR1 and CDR2 from the germline V gene are LGHNA and YNFKEQ. The CDR3 consists of 17 residues.

This clonotype was counted at least ten times. The chain joins TRBV12-3 or TRBV12-4 to TRBJ2-7; D perhaps matches TRBD2 (5 bases). The CDR3 covers 15 residues. V lost 3 bases and J 5 bases, leaving 17 bases between the germline ends. The CDR3 is CASSLGHGNVNEQYF. CDR3 DNA sequence: TGTGCCAGCAGTTTGGGTCACGGGAATGTTAACGAGCAGTACTTC.

The V gene is TRBV24-1, the J gene TRBJ2-1; D is perhaps TRBD2 (6 bases). This CDR3 is built from 15 residues. Germline V gene sequence: CDR1 KGHDR, CDR2 SFDVKD. V was pared by 4 bases and J by 9 bases, with 18 bases between. CDR3 nucleotide sequence: TGTGCCACCAGTGACCCCAGCGGGTGGTTGGGTGAGCAGTTCTTC. Residues: CATSDPSGWLGEQFF.

This clonotype showed up just a few times. V and J are TRBV20-1 and TRBJ2-1; 9 bases are shared with TRBD2. The germline V gene encodes CDR1 DFQATT and CDR2 SNEGSKA (reference sequence). The V and J ends lost 0 bases and 5 bases, in that order; junction bases with no gene match: 5. The CDR3 extends over 15 amino acids. The CDR3 region is CSARDVAGEDNEQFF. In nucleotides, the CDR3 is TGCAGTGCTAGAGATGTAGCGGGAGAGGACAATGAGCAGTTCTTC.

The rearrangement joins TRBV20-1 to TRBJ2-1; D not resolved. Trimming left V 5 bases short and J 6 bases short, with 14 bases between. The CDR3 extends over 13 amino acids. Germline V gene lookup returns CDR1 DFQATT and CDR2 SNEGSKA (reference sequence). The CDR3 spells CSARRPAFNEQFF. CDR3 nucleotides: TGCAGTGCTCGCCGACCTGCCTTCAATGAGCAGTTCTTC.

The chain has TRBV2 and TRBJ2-7; D ambiguous. The CDR3 loop spans 15 amino acids. Trimming cost V 4 bases and J 3 bases, with 16 bases left between them. Germline loops: CDR1 SNHLY, CDR2 FYNNEI. The CDR3 reads CASSVRLDGHYEQYF. CDR3 coding DNA: TGTGCCAGCAGTGTCCGGCTAGACGGTCACTACGAGCAGTACTTC.

This clonotype occurred many times. The chain recombines TRBV2 with TRBJ1-6; no reliable D call. Germline CDR1 reads SNHLY; CDR2 reads FYNNEI. Trimming shortened V by 5 bases and J by 6 bases, and 11 bases separated the two germline ends. The CDR3 has 14 residues. DNA for the CDR3: TGTGCCAGCAGTTATGGCCAGGCTAATTCACCCCTCCACTTT. Its translation is CASSYGQANSPLHF.

The chain combines TRBV5-6 with TRBJ1-2; D is unclear. The CDR3 is 13 amino acids. Trimming stripped 0 bases from V and 4 bases from J, with 7 bases between. Germline V gives CDR1 SGHDT, CDR2 YYEEEE. CDR3 in amino acids: CASSLDNSYGYTF. CDR3 nucleotides: TGTGCCAGCAGCTTGGACAATTCCTATGGCTACACCTTC.

The chain employs TRBV10-3 and TRBJ1-1, with a tentative D call TRBD1 (6 bases). Deletions cut 1 base from V and 1 base from J, with 10 bases between. CDR3 length equals 15 residues. Germline CDR1 is ENHRY and CDR2 is SYGVKD. This CDR3 is CAISEYGGENTEAFF. In nucleotides, the CDR3 is TGTGCCATCAGTGAGTATGGGGGCGAGAACACTGAAGCTTTCTTT.

This clonotype has only a few counts. The rearrangement joins TRBV2 to TRBJ2-3, with 10 nucleotides matching TRBD2. V lost 9 bases, J lost 5 bases, and 8 bases stayed unmatched. Germline V gene lookup returns CDR1 SNHLY and CDR2 FYNNEI. This CDR3 is built from 14 residues. The DNA for the CDR3 is TGTGCCAGAGAAATAGCGGGGGGTGTAGATACGCAGTATTTT. Its protein product is CAREIAGGVDTQYF. Together with reference TRBV2 and TRBJ2-3, the CDR3 gives the full variable domain: EPEVTQTPSHQVTQMGQEVILRCVPISNHLYFYWYRQILGQKVEFLVSFYNNEISEKSEIFDDQFSVERPDGSNFTLKIRSTKLEDSAMYFCAREIAGGVDTQYFGPGTRLTVL.